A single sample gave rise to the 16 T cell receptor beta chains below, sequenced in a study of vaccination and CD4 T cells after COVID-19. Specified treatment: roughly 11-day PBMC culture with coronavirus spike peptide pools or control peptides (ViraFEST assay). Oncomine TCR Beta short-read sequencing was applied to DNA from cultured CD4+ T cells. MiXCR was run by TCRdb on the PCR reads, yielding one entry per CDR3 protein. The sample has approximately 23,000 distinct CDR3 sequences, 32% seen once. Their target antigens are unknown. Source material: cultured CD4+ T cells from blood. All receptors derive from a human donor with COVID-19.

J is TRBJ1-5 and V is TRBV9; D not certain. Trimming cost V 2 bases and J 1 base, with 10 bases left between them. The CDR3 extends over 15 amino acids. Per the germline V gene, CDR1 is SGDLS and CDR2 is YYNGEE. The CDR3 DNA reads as TGTGCCAGCAGCGTTGAGGGTGGGAGCAATCAGCCCCAGCATTTT. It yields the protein CASSVEGGSNQPQHF. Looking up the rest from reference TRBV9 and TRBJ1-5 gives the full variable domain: DSGVTQTPKHLITATGQRVTLRCSPRSGDLSVYWYQQSLDQGLQFLIQYYNGEERAKGNILERFSAQQFPDLHSELNLSSLELGDSALYFCASSVEGGSNQPQHFGDGTRLSIL.

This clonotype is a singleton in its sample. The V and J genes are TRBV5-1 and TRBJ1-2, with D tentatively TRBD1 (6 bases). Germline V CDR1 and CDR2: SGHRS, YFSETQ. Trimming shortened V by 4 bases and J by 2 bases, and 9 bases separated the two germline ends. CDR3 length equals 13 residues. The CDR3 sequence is CASSPTGNYGYTF. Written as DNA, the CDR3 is TGCGCCAGCAGCCCTACAGGGAACTATGGCTACACCTTC.

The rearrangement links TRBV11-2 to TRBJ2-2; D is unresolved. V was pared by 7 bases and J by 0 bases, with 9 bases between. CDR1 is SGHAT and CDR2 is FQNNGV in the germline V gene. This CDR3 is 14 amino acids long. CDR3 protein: CASNGPTNTGELFF. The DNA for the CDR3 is TGTGCCAGCAACGGGCCTACGAACACCGGGGAGCTGTTTTTT.

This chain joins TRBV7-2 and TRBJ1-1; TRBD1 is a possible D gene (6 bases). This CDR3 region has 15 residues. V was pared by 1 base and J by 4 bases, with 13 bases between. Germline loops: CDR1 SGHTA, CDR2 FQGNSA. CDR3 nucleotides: TGTGCCAGCAGCTTAGGGAAGGGGGTGGTCACTGAAGCTTTCTTT. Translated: CASSLGKGVVTEAFF.

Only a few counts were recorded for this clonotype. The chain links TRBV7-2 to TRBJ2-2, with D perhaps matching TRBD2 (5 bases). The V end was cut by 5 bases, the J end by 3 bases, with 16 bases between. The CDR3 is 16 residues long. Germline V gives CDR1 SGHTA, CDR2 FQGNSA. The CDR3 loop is CASSRGPGKDTGELFF. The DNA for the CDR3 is TGTGCCAGCAGCCGAGGGCCGGGGAAGGACACCGGGGAGCTGTTTTTT.

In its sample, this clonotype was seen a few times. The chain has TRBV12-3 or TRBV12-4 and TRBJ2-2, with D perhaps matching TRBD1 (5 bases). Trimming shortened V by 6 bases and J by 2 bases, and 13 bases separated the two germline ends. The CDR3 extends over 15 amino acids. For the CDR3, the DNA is TGTGCCAGCAGCCGGCCTAGGGGTAACACCGGGGAGCTGTTTTTT. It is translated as CASSRPRGNTGELFF.

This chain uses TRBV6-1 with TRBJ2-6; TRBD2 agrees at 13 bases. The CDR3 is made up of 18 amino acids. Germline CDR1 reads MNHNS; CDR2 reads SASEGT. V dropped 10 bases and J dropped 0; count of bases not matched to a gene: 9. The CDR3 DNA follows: TGTGCCACCACCAAGACTAGCGGGGGGTTCTCTGGGGCCAACGTCCTGACTTTC. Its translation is CATTKTSGGFSGANVLTF.

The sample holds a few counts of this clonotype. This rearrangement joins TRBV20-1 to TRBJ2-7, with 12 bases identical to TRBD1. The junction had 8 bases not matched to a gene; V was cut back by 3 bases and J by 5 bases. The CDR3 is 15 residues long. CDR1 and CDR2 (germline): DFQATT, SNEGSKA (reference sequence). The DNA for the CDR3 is TGCAGTGCTAGCCTGCTGGGACAGGGGGCCAACGAGCAGTACTTC. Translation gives CSASLLGQGANEQYF.

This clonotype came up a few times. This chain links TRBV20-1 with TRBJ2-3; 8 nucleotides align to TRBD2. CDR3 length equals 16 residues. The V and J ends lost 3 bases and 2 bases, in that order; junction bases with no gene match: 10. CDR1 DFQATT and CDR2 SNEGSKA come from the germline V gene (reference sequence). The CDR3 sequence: CSASRGDGGATDTQYF. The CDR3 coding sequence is TGCAGTGCTAGTAGGGGTGACGGGGGGGCCACAGATACGCAGTATTTT.

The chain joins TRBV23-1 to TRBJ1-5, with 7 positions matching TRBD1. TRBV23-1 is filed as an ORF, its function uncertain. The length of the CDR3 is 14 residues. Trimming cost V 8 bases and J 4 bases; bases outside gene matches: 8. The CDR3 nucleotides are TGCGCCAGCCCACCGGGACAGAGGAATCAGCCCCAGCATTTT. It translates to CASPPGQRNQPQHF.

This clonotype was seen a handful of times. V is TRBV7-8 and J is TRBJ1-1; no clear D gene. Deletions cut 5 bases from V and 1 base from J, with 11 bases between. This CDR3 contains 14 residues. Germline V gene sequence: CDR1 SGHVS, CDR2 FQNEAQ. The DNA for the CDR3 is TGTGCCAGCAGCCTGGAGAACCCGAACACTGAAGCTTTCTTT. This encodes CASSLENPNTEAFF.

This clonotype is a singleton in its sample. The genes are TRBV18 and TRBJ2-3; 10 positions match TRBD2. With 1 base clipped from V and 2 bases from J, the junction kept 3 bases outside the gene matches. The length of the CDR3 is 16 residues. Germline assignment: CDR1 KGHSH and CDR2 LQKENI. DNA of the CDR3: TGTGCCAGCTCACCACTAGCGGGGGGCATCACAGATACGCAGTATTTT. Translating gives CASSPLAGGITDTQYF.

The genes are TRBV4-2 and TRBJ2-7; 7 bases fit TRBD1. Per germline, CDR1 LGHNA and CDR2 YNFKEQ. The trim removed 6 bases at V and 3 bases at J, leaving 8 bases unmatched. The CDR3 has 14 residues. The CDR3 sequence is CASRPPGQLYEQYF. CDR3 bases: TGTGCCAGCAGGCCTCCGGGACAGCTCTACGAGCAGTACTTC.

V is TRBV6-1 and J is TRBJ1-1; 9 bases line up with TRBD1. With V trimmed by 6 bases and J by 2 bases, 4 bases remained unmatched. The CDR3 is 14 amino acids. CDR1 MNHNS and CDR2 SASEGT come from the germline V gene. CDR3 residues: CASRRQGVNTEAFF. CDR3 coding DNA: TGTGCCAGCAGGCGACAGGGGGTTAACACTGAAGCTTTCTTT.

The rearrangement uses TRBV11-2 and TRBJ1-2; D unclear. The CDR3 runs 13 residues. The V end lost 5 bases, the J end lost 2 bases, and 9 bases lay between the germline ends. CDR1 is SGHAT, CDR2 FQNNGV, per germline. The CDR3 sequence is CASSADGNYGYTF. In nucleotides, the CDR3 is TGTGCCAGCAGCGCAGACGGAAACTATGGCTACACCTTC.

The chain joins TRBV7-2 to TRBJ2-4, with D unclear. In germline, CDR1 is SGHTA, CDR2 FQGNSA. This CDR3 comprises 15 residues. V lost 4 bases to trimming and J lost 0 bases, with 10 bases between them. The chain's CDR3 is CASSSLLVAKNIQYF. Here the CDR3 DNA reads TGTGCCAGCAGCTCCCTCTTAGTAGCCAAAAACATTCAGTACTTC.